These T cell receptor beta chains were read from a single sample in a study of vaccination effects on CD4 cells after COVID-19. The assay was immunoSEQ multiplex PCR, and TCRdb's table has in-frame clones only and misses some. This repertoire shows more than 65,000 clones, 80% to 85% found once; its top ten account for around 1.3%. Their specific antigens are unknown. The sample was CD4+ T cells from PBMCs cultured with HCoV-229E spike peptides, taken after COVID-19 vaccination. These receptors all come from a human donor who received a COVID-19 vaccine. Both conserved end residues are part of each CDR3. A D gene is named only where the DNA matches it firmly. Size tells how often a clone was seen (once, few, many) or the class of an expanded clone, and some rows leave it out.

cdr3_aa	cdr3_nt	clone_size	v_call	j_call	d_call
CASSLGLINQPQHF	TGTGCCAGCAGCTTAGGCCTAATCAATCAGCCCCAGCATTTT	-	TRBV7-2	TRBJ1-5	-
CATSDWTSGGRGDTQYF	TGTGCCACCAGTGATTGGACTAGCGGGGGGAGAGGAGATACGCAGTATTTT	-	TRBV24-1	TRBJ2-3	TRBD2
CASSYLLAGEQETQYF	TGTGCCAGCAGTTACCTCTTAGCGGGGGAGCAAGAGACCCAGTACTTC	-	TRBV6-6	TRBJ2-5	TRBD2
CASSMETSANVLTF	TGTGCCAGTAGTATGGAGACCTCCGCCAACGTCCTGACTTTC	-	TRBV19	TRBJ2-6	-
CASSQGLDGGELFF	TGTGCCAGCAGCCAAGGCCTAGACGGCGGGGAGCTGTTTTTT	-	TRBV3-1/TRBV3-2	TRBJ2-2	-
CATSRGQGSNQPQHF	TGTGCCACCAGCAGAGGACAGGGAAGCAATCAGCCCCAGCATTTT	-	TRBV15	TRBJ1-5	TRBD1
CATGQPQHF	TGTGCCACCGGTCAGCCCCAGCATTTT	-	TRBV19	TRBJ1-5	-
CASSLKTGTYGYTF	TGTGCCAGCTCACTTAAGACAGGGACCTATGGCTACACCTTC	-	TRBV18	TRBJ1-2	TRBD1
CASSATGGRQPQHF	TGTGCCAGCAGCGCTACAGGGGGGAGGCAGCCCCAGCATTTT	once	TRBV7-2	TRBJ1-5	TRBD1
CASSWDSGGELFF	TGTGCCAGCAGCTGGGACAGCGGAGGGGAGCTGTTTTTT	-	TRBV11-3	TRBJ2-2	TRBD1
CASSYYANTGELFF	TGTGCCAGCAGTTACTATGCGAACACCGGGGAGCTGTTTTTT	-	TRBV6-5	TRBJ2-2	-
CASSYSTGRNSPLHF	TGTGCCAGCAGTTACTCTACAGGGCGGAATTCACCCCTCCACTTT	-	TRBV6-5	TRBJ1-6	-
CASSLARPGAQGNYGYTF	TGCGCCAGCAGCTTGGCCCGGCCCGGGGCGCAGGGCAACTATGGCTACACCTTC	-	TRBV5-1	TRBJ1-2	-
CATSDRKEGYGYTF	TGTGCCACCAGTGACCGGAAGGAGGGATATGGCTACACCTTC	-	TRBV24-1	TRBJ1-2	-
CASSGSRGRLDNEQFF	TGTGCCAGTAGTGGCAGCAGGGGGCGGTTGGATAATGAGCAGTTCTTC	-	TRBV19	TRBJ2-1	TRBD1
CASSRVNTEAFF	TGTGCCAGCAGCCGAGTAAACACTGAAGCTTTCTTT	-	TRBV7-2	TRBJ1-1	-
CASSPAGPNTEAFF	TGTGCCAGCTCACCGGCAGGGCCGAACACTGAAGCTTTCTTT	-	TRBV18	TRBJ1-1	-
CASSYDRGSSRWNTGELFF	TGTGCCAGTAGTTATGACAGGGGAAGTTCAAGATGGAACACCGGGGAGCTGTTTTTT	-	TRBV19	TRBJ2-2	TRBD1
CASSLASFRDSPLHF	TGCGCCAGCAGCTTGGCCTCATTTCGGGATTCACCCCTCCACTTT	-	TRBV5-1	TRBJ1-6	-
CAIDNYGYTF	TGTGCCATCGATAACTATGGCTACACCTTC	-	TRBV12-3/TRBV12-4	TRBJ1-2	-
CASRNGDQETQYF	TGCGCCAGCAGGAACGGGGACCAGGAGACCCAGTACTTC	-	TRBV4-1	TRBJ2-5	-
CASSSNGIMNTEAFF	TGCGCCAGCAGCTCGAACGGGATCATGAACACTGAAGCTTTCTTT	-	TRBV5-1	TRBJ1-1	-
CASSTEMGMQDTQYF	TGTGCCAGTAGTACGGAGATGGGGATGCAAGATACGCAGTATTTT	-	TRBV19	TRBJ2-3	-
CASSSTPTQETQYF	TGTGCCAGCTCGTCGACTCCCACACAAGAGACCCAGTACTTC	-	TRBV18	TRBJ2-5	-
CASSEPGRKLNEQFF	TGTGCCAGCAGTGAACCGGGACGGAAACTCAATGAGCAGTTCTTC	-	TRBV6-1	TRBJ2-1	-
CASSLERGGYNEQFF	TGCGCCAGCAGCTTGGAGCGGGGGGGCTACAATGAGCAGTTCTTC	-	TRBV5-1	TRBJ2-1	TRBD2
CASSPPSKTQYF	TGTGCCAGCTCACCACCGTCAAAGACCCAGTACTTC	-	TRBV18	TRBJ2-5	-
CASRLRDTANTEAFF	TGTGCCAGCAGACTTCGGGACACTGCGAACACTGAAGCTTTCTTT	-	TRBV28	TRBJ1-1	-
CASSFFDRGGDTQYF	TGCGCCAGCAGCTTTTTTGACAGGGGAGGAGATACGCAGTATTTT	-	TRBV5-1	TRBJ2-3	TRBD1
CASSVGLGTGELFF	TGTGCCAGCAGCGTAGGGTTGGGGACCGGGGAGCTGTTTTTT	-	TRBV9	TRBJ2-2	-
CAISDRRQMNTEAFF	TGTGCCATCAGTGACCGGCGGCAGATGAACACTGAAGCTTTCTTT	-	TRBV10-3	TRBJ1-1	-
CASSFEGLGTEAFF	TGTGCCAGCAGCTTTGAAGGGCTGGGCACTGAAGCTTTCTTT	-	TRBV3-1/TRBV3-2	TRBJ1-1	-
CASSQAFGTSNQPQHF	TGCGCCAGCAGCCAGGCCTTCGGGACAAGCAATCAGCCCCAGCATTTT	-	TRBV4-1	TRBJ1-5	-
CASSHPPGGNQPQHF	TGCGCCAGCAGTCACCCCCCTGGAGGCAATCAGCCCCAGCATTTT	few	TRBV23-1	TRBJ1-5	-
CASSLDTGRGSGANVLTF	TGTGCCAGCAGCTTGGACACAGGCAGAGGCTCTGGGGCCAACGTCCTGACTTTC	-	TRBV5-6	TRBJ2-6	-
CASSLSWNSPLHF	TGCGCCAGCAGCTTGTCGTGGAATTCACCCCTCCACTTT	-	TRBV5-1	TRBJ1-6	-
CASSLLVTSGTYNEQFF	TGTGCCAGCAGCTTGTTGGTGACTAGCGGAACCTACAATGAGCAGTTCTTC	-	TRBV5-8	TRBJ2-1	TRBD2
CASSSQANYGYTF	TGCGCCAGCAGCTCACAGGCGAACTATGGCTACACCTTC	-	TRBV5-1	TRBJ1-2	-
CASSQATRGINYGYTF	TGCGCCAGCAGCCAAGCAACCAGGGGAATTAACTATGGCTACACCTTC	-	TRBV4-1	TRBJ1-2	-
CASSPGTSGGAGDEQFF	TGTGCCAGCAGCCCGGGGACTAGCGGGGGGGCGGGCGATGAGCAGTTCTTC	-	TRBV5-8	TRBJ2-1	TRBD2
CASSWNGDTGELFF	TGCGCCAGCAGCTGGAACGGTGATACCGGGGAGCTGTTTTTT	-	TRBV5-1	TRBJ2-2	-
CASSVAPLAGGSTGELFF	TGTGCCAGCAGCGTAGCTCCCCTAGCGGGGGGGAGCACCGGGGAGCTGTTTTTT	few	TRBV9	TRBJ2-2	TRBD2
CASSPQRWDGNNSPLHF	TGTGCCAGTAGTCCGCAGAGGTGGGACGGGAATAATTCACCCCTCCACTTT	-	TRBV19	TRBJ1-6	-
CASSGTSGVYGYTF	TGTGCCAGCAGTGGGACCTCGGGGGTCTATGGCTACACCTTC	-	TRBV27	TRBJ1-2	-
CASFIGGSLGELFF	TGTGCCAGCTTCATAGGAGGGTCCCTCGGGGAGCTGTTTTTT	-	TRBV6-6	TRBJ2-2	-
CASSEPQQGRGYTF	TGTGCCAGCAGTGAACCCCAACAGGGACGTGGCTACACCTTC	few	TRBV6-1	TRBJ1-2	-
CATSDSTGTAPYNEQFF	TGTGCCACCAGTGATTCAACCGGGACTGCCCCCTACAATGAGCAGTTCTTC	-	TRBV24-1	TRBJ2-1	-
CASSSTSGGSAGELFF	TGTGCCAGCTCGTCGACTAGCGGGGGTAGCGCCGGGGAGCTGTTTTTT	-	TRBV18	TRBJ2-2	TRBD2
CASSISSSTETQYF	TGCGCCAGCAGCATCTCTTCGAGTACAGAGACCCAGTACTTC	-	TRBV5-1	TRBJ2-5	-
CASTKDRVRGYTF	TGTGCCAGCACCAAAGACAGGGTGCGTGGCTACACCTTC	-	TRBV28	TRBJ1-2	TRBD1
CASSPERQGLGGELFF	TGTGCCAGCAGCCCAGAACGACAGGGGTTGGGCGGGGAGCTGTTTTTT	once	TRBV7-3	TRBJ2-2	TRBD1
CASSWGGRVTEAFF	TGTGCCAGCAGTTGGGGGGGGCGCGTGACTGAAGCTTTCTTT	-	TRBV6-5	TRBJ1-1	-
CASSESREATEAFF	TGCGCCAGCAGTGAGTCCAGAGAAGCCACTGAAGCTTTCTTT	once	TRBV10-1	TRBJ1-1	-
CASSLGGFGNTIYF	TGTGCCAGCAGCTTAGGGGGATTTGGAAACACCATATATTTT	-	TRBV11-2	TRBJ1-3	-